A single sample gave rise to the 9 T cell receptor beta chains below, sequenced in a study of regulatory T cells in long-lasting Graves disease. Documented time point: persistent/refractory GD, antithyroid drugs over 5 years with positive TRAb. From RNA extracted from PBMCs, the TCR library was made. Arm-PCR of CDR3 regions and iRepertoire HTBI primers were used to build TCR beta libraries. TCRdb used MiXCR to reprocess the multiplex PCR reads, holding one entry per CDR3 protein. This table has 400,000 to 500,000 distinct CDR3 sequences, approximately 23% appearing once. Sequencing was performed on peripheral blood mononuclear cells (PBMCs), taken when the disease was refractory, from a patient treated with antithyroid drugs. These receptors came from a female donor with Graves disease.

This clonotype was observed a handful of times. This may arise from a read error, as a much more abundant clone is one base away. The V call is TRBV28, the J call TRBJ1-4, with D possibly being TRBD1 (5 bases). Trimming pared 5 bases from V and 8 bases from J, leaving 36 bases between. Germline V gene sequence: CDR1 MDHEN, CDR2 SYDVKM. The CDR3 contains 21 residues. CDR3 sequence reads: CASSPFFLGKGITSGREKLFF. CDR3 bases: TGTGCCAGCAGTCCTTTCTTTCTGGGGAAGGGGATCACTTCAGGGCGGGAAAAACTGTTTTTT. The full variable domain, with the rest looked up from reference TRBV28 and TRBJ1-4, is DVKVTQSSRYLVKRTGEKVFLECVQDMDHENMFWYRQDPGLGLRLIYFSYDVKMKEKGDIPEGYSVSREKKERFSLILESASTNQTSMYLCASSPFFLGKGITSGREKLFFGSGTQLSVL.

In its sample, this clonotype was seen a few times. V is TRBV20-1 and J is TRBJ2-7; 9 bases line up with TRBD1. The CDR3 sequence is 15 residues long. Trimming at V came to 3 bases and at J to 0 bases, leaving 6 bases not matched to a gene. In germline, CDR1 is DFQATT, CDR2 SNEGSKA (reference sequence). CDR3 nucleotide sequence: TGCAGTGCTAGTAGGACAGGGGATTTCTCCTACGAGCAGTACTTC. Translating it yields CSASRTGDFSYEQYF.

Regarding this clonotype: Just one base apart from a much larger clone, this may be a read error. J is TRBJ2-7 and V is TRBV7-2, with D possibly being TRBD1 or TRBD2 (6 bases each). CDR3 length equals 14 residues. Germline V gives CDR1 SGHTA, CDR2 FQGNSA. The CDR3 DNA reads TGTGCCAGCAGGTACGGCGGGACATCCTGCGAGCAGTACTTC. It yields the protein CASRYGGTSCEQYF.

This chain links TRBV19 with TRBJ2-7, with D unresolved. Between the trimmed V and J ends, which lost 5 bases and 2 bases, there was a span of 10 bases. Germline V gene data show CDR1 as LNHDA and CDR2 as SQIVND (reference sequence). The CDR3 is 13 residues long. The CDR3 loop is CASSSDGPYEQYF. In DNA form, the CDR3 reads TGTGCCAGTAGTTCGGACGGTCCCTACGAGCAGTACTTC.

This clonotype was recorded many times. The chain links TRBV28 to TRBJ2-4; D is possibly TRBD1 (6 bases). CDR1 MDHEN and CDR2 SYDVKM come from the germline V gene. This CDR3 comprises 14 residues. The V and J ends lost 3 bases and 6 bases respectively, with 12 bases between them. The CDR3 is CASSFSGQSNIQYF. DNA for the CDR3: TGTGCCAGCAGTTTTTCGGGACAATCAAACATTCAGTACTTC.

This clonotype was counted at least ten times. The chain has TRBV24-1 and TRBJ2-7; D may be TRBD2 (5 bases). Germline loops: CDR1 KGHDR, CDR2 SFDVKD. V dropped 3 bases and J dropped 0 bases, with 5 bases sitting between them. This CDR3 region has 13 residues. The CDR3 nucleotides are TGTGCCACCAGTGATGGGAGCTCCTACGAGCAGTACTTC. This gives the protein CATSDGSSYEQYF.

The sample holds many counts of this clonotype. The chain combines TRBV2 with TRBJ2-4, with TRBD1 matching over 9 bases. J gave up 10 bases and V 4 bases, and 2 bases lay outside the gene matches. CDR3 size: 12 residues. Germline V CDR1 and CDR2: SNHLY, FYNNEI. CDR3 DNA sequence: TGTGCCAGCAGTGTAGGACAGGGGATTCAGTACTTC. Its protein is CASSVGQGIQYF.

Ten or more counts support this clonotype. The V gene is TRBV7-2, the J gene TRBJ1-5, with a possible D match to TRBD1 (5 bases). The CDR3 contains 16 residues. CDR1 and CDR2 from the germline V gene are SGHTA and FQGNSA. Trimming removed 5 bases at V and 1 base at J, with 15 bases between. CDR3 nucleotide sequence: TGTGCCAGCAGCGCCGGGGGTTGGACGAGCAATCAGCCCCAGCATTTT. This encodes CASSAGGWTSNQPQHF.

This chain joins TRBV9 and TRBJ2-6; no definite D call. CDR1 is SGDLS, CDR2 YYNGEE, per germline. The CDR3 covers 19 residues. Between the trimmed V and J ends, which lost 0 bases and 0 bases, there was a span of 16 bases. The CDR3: CASSVATSQLLSGANVLTF. The CDR3 region has the DNA TGTGCCAGCAGCGTAGCTACTTCACAGTTACTCTCTGGGGCCAACGTCCTGACTTTC.